What follows is one TCR beta chain and its context. Its antigen remains unidentified. The CDR3 contains 14 residues. CDR1 and CDR2 from the germline V gene are MGHRA and YSYEKL. Between the trimmed V and J ends, which lost 1 base and 0 bases, there was a span of 7 bases. The data were obtained in a study of beta chain features in type 1 diabetes. Every isolated RNA sample was fully reverse transcribed, so sequencing captured expressed TCRB transcripts. Deep immunoSEQ sequencing covered naive, central memory and regulatory T cell samples. Sequencing was performed with immunoSEQ multiplex PCR; in TCRdb, only in-frame clones are kept and a portion is missing. The sample lists 600,000 to 700,000 clones; 9.5% to 15% were seen once. Study-wide results and caveats: The similarity of naive, central memory and Treg TCRB repertoires appeared greater among patients than among healthy donors. Within each of all four CD4+ subsets, Type 1 diabetes patients had TCRB CDR3s that were moderately but significantly shorter.

Specimen: naive CD4+ T cells from blood. The V gene is TRBV4-1, the J gene TRBJ2-7; possible D gene TRBD1, 5 bases. The TCR was taken from a man aged 25 to 45 with type 1 diabetes. In DNA form, the CDR3 reads TGCGCCAGCAGCCAAGGCGACAGCTCCTACGAGCAGTACTTC. This sequence encodes CASSQGDSSYEQYF.